This TCR beta chain was found in a study of a mutant IDH1 vaccine in newly diagnosed glioma. The wider study: Treated patients comprised around 62% males and approximately 38% females, mean age about 40 years. At week 35 came visit V12, and visit V13 followed at week 47.

This clone was seen once. Antigen unknown. Time point here: week 47, end of study. Every vaccine dose comprised 300 ug of mutant IDH1 20-mer peptide plus topical imiquimod. Eight vaccine doses were administered to patients at weeks 1, 3, 5, 7, 11, 15, 19 and 23. Astrocytomas found in donors were new, WHO grade 3 or 4, IDH1-mutant and ATRX-lost. Using immunoSEQ multiplex PCR, the repertoire was profiled, and TCRdb retains in-frame clones only, with some absent. The table records about 23,000 clones, approximately 84% of them present only once. This CDR3 is built from 16 residues. Trimming shortened V by 4 bases and J by 0 bases, and 14 bases separated the two germline ends. Germline CDR1 SGHKS, CDR2 YYEKEE (reference sequence).

The source material was PBMCs, sampled from a glioma patient whose treatment included an IDH1 peptide vaccine. V and J are TRBV5-5 and TRBJ1-3; unclear D gene. This receptor was identified in a middle-aged man with glioma. This CDR3 reads CASSPTSQLSGNTIYF. CDR3 nucleotides: TGTGCCAGCAGCCCTACGAGCCAACTCTCTGGAAACACCATATATTTT.